This T cell receptor beta chain was captured in a study of CD8+CD57+ T cells in acquired aplastic anemia. Background on the study: CD4+ cells from healthy donors averaged approximately 11 million reads.

The CDR3 has 14 amino acids. Germline CDR1 and CDR2: SGHDT and YYEEEE. J lost 9 bases, V lost 2 bases, and 9 bases had no gene match. This clonotype was observed a handful of times. For CDR3 and TCR beta VDJ profiling, genomic DNA was the template used. TCRdb passed the reads through MiXCR, listing each CDR3 protein once. The sample carries about 210,000 distinct CDR3 sequences, over 60% recorded once. The sequence came from a human donor in good health. Sequencing was done on a sample of sorted CD4+, CD8+, or CD8+CD57+ T cells (not recorded which) from PBMCs. The chain links TRBV5-6 to TRBJ2-7, with 9 bases that match TRBD1. The CDR3 DNA reads as TGTGCCAGCAGCTTAGGGACAGGGTCTTTATGGCAGTACTTC. This sequence encodes CASSLGTGSLWQYF.